The clone carrying this TCR beta chain was detected only a few times. The whole isolated RNA underwent reverse transcription, so sequencing captured expressed TCRB transcripts. Sequenced by immunoSEQ multiplex PCR; TCRdb stores in-frame clones only, minus some. The table lists 850,000 to 900,000 clones, 15% to 20% of them singletons. The data were taken from a study of beta chain features in type 1 diabetes. V was pared by 3 bases and J by 6 bases, with 15 bases between. Germline V gene sequence: CDR1 MDHEN, CDR2 SYDVKM. This CDR3 region has 15 residues. V gene TRBV28 combines with J gene TRBJ2-1; D might be TRBD2 (5 bases). Sequenced: naive CD4+ T cells from blood. This TCR was sampled from a woman younger than 35 in good health. CDR3 nucleotide sequence: TGTGCCAGCAGTTTTTTTGTTTGGAGGACCAATGAGCAGTTCTTC. It is translated as CASSFFVWRTNEQFF.